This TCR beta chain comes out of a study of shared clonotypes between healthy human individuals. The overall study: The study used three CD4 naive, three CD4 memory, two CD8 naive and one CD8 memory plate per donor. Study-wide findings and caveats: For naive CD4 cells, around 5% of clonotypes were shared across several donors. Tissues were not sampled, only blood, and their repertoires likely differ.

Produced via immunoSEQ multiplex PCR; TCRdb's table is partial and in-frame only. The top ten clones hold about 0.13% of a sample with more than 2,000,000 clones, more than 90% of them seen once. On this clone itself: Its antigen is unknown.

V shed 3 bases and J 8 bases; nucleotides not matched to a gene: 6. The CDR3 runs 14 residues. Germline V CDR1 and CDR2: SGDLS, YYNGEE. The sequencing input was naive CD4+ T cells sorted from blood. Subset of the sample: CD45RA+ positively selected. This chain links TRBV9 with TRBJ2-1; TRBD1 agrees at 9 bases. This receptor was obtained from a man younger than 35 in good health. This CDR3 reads CASSAGQGVDEQFF. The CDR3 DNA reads TGTGCCAGCAGCGCGGGACAGGGAGTGGATGAGCAGTTCTTC.